The 25 T cell receptor beta chains given below trace back to one sample, sequenced in a study of blood T cell repertoires in COVID-19. Profiling relied on immunoSEQ multiplex PCR, and the TCRdb table lists in-frame clones only, not all of them. The repertoire has about 130,000 clones, 84% of them found once; the top ten carry around 13%. The sample comprised peripheral blood. Every receptor here comes from a human donor in a cohort sampled during active COVID-19.

The chain is built from TRBV30 and TRBJ2-2; tentative D call: TRBD1 (6 bases). Between the trimmed V and J ends, which lost 0 bases and 6 bases, there was a span of 8 bases. In germline, CDR1 is GTSNPN, CDR2 SVGIG (reference sequence). This CDR3 spans 13 amino acids. The CDR3 here is CAWSVGGPGELFF. The CDR3 DNA is TGTGCCTGGAGTGTTGGGGGCCCCGGGGAGCTGTTTTTT.

V and J are TRBV7-3 and TRBJ1-1; TRBD1 matches at 10 bases. Germline loops: CDR1 SGHTA, CDR2 FQGTGA. The CDR3 sequence is 15 residues long. The V segment lost 4 bases and the J segment 4 bases; nucleotides outside the gene matches: 6. CDR3: CASSSSDRGPTEAFF. CDR3 nucleotides: TGTGCCAGCAGCTCAAGCGACAGGGGGCCCACTGAAGCTTTCTTT. Full variable domain (outside the CDR3, taken from reference TRBV7-3 and TRBJ1-1): GAGVSQTPSNKVTEKGKYVELRCDPISGHTALYWYRQSLGQGPEFLIYFQGTGAADDSGLPNDRFFAVRPEGSVSTLKIQRTERGDSAVYLCASSSSDRGPTEAFFGQGTRLTVV.

This CDR3 reads CATQGRYSPLHF. CDR3 nucleotide sequence: TGTGCCACCCAGGGAAGGTATTCACCCCTCCACTTT. The rearrangement uses TRBV19 and TRBJ1-6; D may be TRBD1 (5 bases). CDR1 LNHDA and CDR2 SQIVND come from the germline V gene (reference sequence). The CDR3 loop spans 12 amino acids. Trimming removed 10 bases from V and 8 bases from J, with 12 bases in between.

This chain joins TRBV7-6 and TRBJ2-1; 10 bases align to TRBD2. V was clipped by 5 bases and J by 8 bases; unmatched bases: 9. Germline values: CDR1 SGHVS, CDR2 FNYEAQ. The CDR3 sequence is 15 residues long. The CDR3 reads CASSTLAGVLYEQFF. In DNA, the CDR3 is TGTGCCAGCAGCACGCTAGCGGGGGTATTGTATGAGCAGTTCTTC.

The genes are TRBV5-6 and TRBJ1-2; D perhaps matches TRBD1 (5 bases). Trimming removed 5 bases from V and 5 bases from J, with 25 bases in between. This CDR3 has 17 amino acids. Germline assignment: CDR1 SGHDT and CDR2 YYEEEE. The CDR3 DNA follows: TGTGCCAGCAGAGTACGGGGCAGGGTTTCTGCGGGGTATGGCTACACCTTC. As protein: CASRVRGRVSAGYGYTF. The full variable domain, completed using reference TRBV5-6 and TRBJ1-2, is DAGVTQSPTHLIKTRGQQVTLRCSPKSGHDTVSWYQQALGQGPQFIFQYYEEEERQRGNFPDRFSGHQFPNYSSELNVNALLLGDSALYLCASRVRGRVSAGYGYTFGSGTRLTVV.

The chain uses TRBV5-6 and TRBJ1-2; D remains ambiguous. Germline assignment: CDR1 SGHDT and CDR2 YYEEEE. The ends were cut back, 4 bases at V and 3 bases at J, with 10 bases in the middle. This CDR3 contains 13 residues. CDR3 bases: TGTGCCAGCAGCACAGATACTCACTATGGCTACACCTTC. Its translation: CASSTDTHYGYTF.

J is TRBJ2-5 and V is TRBV27, with 15 nucleotides matching TRBD2. The CDR3 extends over 15 amino acids. The V gene's germline CDR1 is MNHEY and CDR2 SMNVEV (reference sequence). Unmatched junction bases numbered 1, after V lost 3 bases and J lost 5 bases. The CDR3 DNA reads TGTGCCAGCAGTTTTGGACTAGCGGGGGGGGAGACCCAGTACTTC. Its protein product is CASSFGLAGGETQYF.

This clone was recorded only once. The chain recombines TRBV18 with TRBJ2-7, with D possibly being TRBD2 (6 bases). Germline V gene data show CDR1 as KGHSH and CDR2 as LQKENI. The CDR3 extends over 16 amino acids. Trimming took 3 bases from V and 2 from J, leaving 17 bases between them. The CDR3 DNA is TGTGCCAGCTCACCCTGGGGACGGGGGACCACCTACGAGCAGTACTTC. It codes for CASSPWGRGTTYEQYF.

The rearrangement uses TRBV2 and TRBJ2-5, with TRBD1 matching 8 bases. The J segment lost 4 bases and the V segment lost 7 bases, leaving 5 bases of the junction unmatched. Germline CDR1 is SNHLY and CDR2 is FYNNEI. This CDR3 has 13 residues. The CDR3 nucleotides are TGTGCCAGCACCGCACAGGGGGGAGAGACCCAGTACTTC. This sequence encodes CASTAQGGETQYF.

This chain uses TRBV9 with TRBJ2-7, with TRBD2 identical over 7 bases. Germline loops: CDR1 SGDLS, CDR2 YYNGEE. V was clipped by 3 bases and J by 0 bases; unmatched bases: 6. The CDR3 length is 15 residues. The CDR3 here is CASSASGDYSYEQYF. As DNA, the CDR3 is TGTGCCAGCAGCGCGAGCGGGGACTACTCCTACGAGCAGTACTTC.

The chain recombines TRBV30 with TRBJ2-7, with 8 bases matching TRBD2. V lost 1 base, J lost 4 bases, and 6 bases stayed unmatched. The CDR3 extends over 14 amino acids. Germline V gene data show CDR1 as GTSNPN and CDR2 as SVGIG (reference sequence). CDR3 nucleotide sequence: TGTGCCTGGAGTGGGGCTAGCGGGCTTTACGAGCAGTACTTC. Protein product: CAWSGASGLYEQYF.

The genes are TRBV9 and TRBJ2-1; 11 nucleotides match TRBD2. CDR3 length: 18 amino acids. V was clipped by 1 base and J by 5 bases; unmatched bases: 11. Germline CDR1 and CDR2: SGDLS and YYNGEE. The CDR3 bases are TGTGCCAGCAGCGTATCGACTAGCGGGGCCCGTTTTAACAATGAGCAGTTCTTC. Its protein product is CASSVSTSGARFNNEQFF.

V usage is TRBV7-2 and J usage is TRBJ2-3; TRBD2 aligns across 7 bases. Germline CDR1 SGHTA, CDR2 FQGNSA. This CDR3 has 16 residues. Trimming removed 5 bases from V and 1 base from J; junction bases left unmatched: 9. The CDR3: CASSARTRLRTDTQYF. The CDR3 DNA is TGTGCCAGCAGCGCCCGGACTAGGCTCCGCACAGATACGCAGTATTTT. The whole variable domain, filled in from reference TRBV7-2 and TRBJ2-3, reads GAGVSQSPSNKVTEKGKDVELRCDPISGHTALYWYRQSLGQGLEFLIYFQGNSAPDKSGLPSDRFSAERTGGSVSTLTIQRTQQEDSAVYLCASSARTRLRTDTQYFGPGTRLTVL.

This clone was seen once. V is TRBV4-1 and J is TRBJ2-7; D gene unclear. This CDR3 has 13 amino acids. Per the germline V gene, CDR1 is MGHRA and CDR2 is YSYEKL. V lost 4 bases and J 3 bases, leaving 10 bases between the germline ends. The CDR3 is CASSLAPDYEQYF. The CDR3 nucleotides are TGCGCCAGCAGCCTAGCACCAGACTACGAGCAGTACTTC.

The genes are TRBV5-4 and TRBJ2-1; 12 nucleotides line up with TRBD2. V lost 2 bases and J lost 2; bases outside the gene matches: 5. This CDR3 is 17 amino acids long. Germline-derived CDR1 and CDR2 are SGHNT and YYREEE (reference sequence). CDR3 sequence (DNA): TGTGCCAGCAGCTTACTAGCGGGGGGCCTAACCTACAATGAGCAGTTCTTC. Amino acids: CASSLLAGGLTYNEQFF.

This clone has a single count. The chain combines TRBV12-3 or TRBV12-4 with TRBJ1-5; no reliable D call. The CDR3 is 13 residues long. With 2 bases removed from V and 3 bases from J, the gap between germline ends came to 5 bases. The CDR3 DNA reads as TGTGCCAGCAGTTTACGGGACAATCAGCCCCAGCATTTT. Its translation is CASSLRDNQPQHF.

The V call is TRBV19, the J call TRBJ1-5; a possible D gene is TRBD1 (5 bases). The CDR3 totals 13 residues. V was clipped by 3 bases and J by 7 bases, with 10 bases between them. Germline CDR1 reads LNHDA; CDR2 reads SQIVND (reference sequence). The CDR3 sequence: CASSIREWQPQHF. CDR3 DNA: TGTGCCAGTAGTATCAGGGAATGGCAGCCCCAGCATTTT.

The chain couples TRBV4-1 to TRBJ1-5, with D hard to call. CDR1 and CDR2 from the germline V gene are MGHRA and YSYEKL. Trimming cost V 0 bases and J 7 bases, with 13 bases left between them. This CDR3 spans 15 amino acids. Here the CDR3 DNA reads TGCGCCAGCAGCCAAGATGAGGTAGGATCACAGCCCCAGCATTTT. This gives the protein CASSQDEVGSQPQHF.

This chain uses TRBV3-1 (or the pseudogene TRBV3-2) with TRBJ1-2; TRBD1 matches at 7 bases. Germline loops: CDR1 LGHDT, CDR2 YNNKEL (reference sequence). The CDR3 runs 15 residues. The trim removed 2 bases at V and 11 bases at J, leaving 14 bases unmatched. This CDR3 reads CASSQMDWDSGSYTF. In nucleotides, the CDR3 is TGTGCCAGCAGCCAAATGGACTGGGACAGCGGTAGTTACACCTTC.

This rearrangement joins TRBV5-1 to TRBJ1-1; TRBD1 might be the D (5 bases). The CDR3 loop spans 14 amino acids. Trimming removed 4 bases from V and 0 bases from J, with 10 bases in between. Germline V CDR1 and CDR2: SGHRS, YFSETQ. The chain's CDR3 is CASSPGGLNTEAFF. CDR3 nucleotide sequence: TGCGCCAGCAGCCCCGGGGGACTGAACACTGAAGCTTTCTTT.

This clone was counted at least ten times. The rearrangement uses TRBV25-1 and TRBJ1-4; unclear D gene. Trimming stripped 6 bases from V and 1 base from J, with 15 bases between. The germline gives CDR1 MGHDK, CDR2 SYGVNS. CDR3 length: 16 amino acids. This CDR3 is CASRGPGGETNEKLFF. CDR3 in DNA: TGTGCCAGCAGGGGCCCCGGCGGGGAAACTAATGAAAAACTGTTTTTT.

CDR3 coding DNA: TGTGCCAGCACTGGCGGGGGGGCTAATGAGCAGTTCTTC. This gives the protein CASTGGGANEQFF. The rearrangement joins TRBV6-5 to TRBJ2-1; TRBD2 agrees at 9 bases. Trimming cost V 7 bases and J 7 bases; bases outside gene matches: 5. The CDR3 runs 13 residues. CDR1 and CDR2 from the germline V gene are MNHEY and SVGAGI.

The V call is TRBV7-3, the J call TRBJ1-2; no clear D. The CDR3 runs 13 residues. Per germline, CDR1 SGHTA and CDR2 FQGTGA. V lost 5 bases and J 8 bases, leaving 15 bases between the germline ends. CDR3: CASSPESNRGYTF. The CDR3 DNA sequence: TGTGCCAGCAGCCCCGAATCTAATCGAGGCTACACCTTC.

The V gene is TRBV27, the J gene TRBJ1-5; D might be TRBD1 (6 bases). With 0 bases removed from V and 4 bases from J, the gap between germline ends came to 10 bases. The CDR3 has 15 amino acids. Germline V gene sequence: CDR1 MNHEY, CDR2 SMNVEV (reference sequence). The chain's CDR3 is CASSLSWGLNQPQHF. DNA for the CDR3: TGTGCCAGCAGTTTATCGTGGGGGCTGAATCAGCCCCAGCATTTT.

This clone was recorded a few times. V is TRBV5-4 and J is TRBJ1-6; possible D gene TRBD1, 5 bases. The V and J ends lost 4 bases and 9 bases respectively, with 23 bases between them. This CDR3 has 17 residues. Germline CDR1 SGHNT, CDR2 YYREEE (reference sequence). The CDR3 DNA is TGTGCCAGCAGCGAAGGTGGGGGGAGAGGTGTTGGTTCACCCCTCCACTTT. Translated, it gives CASSEGGGRGVGSPLHF.